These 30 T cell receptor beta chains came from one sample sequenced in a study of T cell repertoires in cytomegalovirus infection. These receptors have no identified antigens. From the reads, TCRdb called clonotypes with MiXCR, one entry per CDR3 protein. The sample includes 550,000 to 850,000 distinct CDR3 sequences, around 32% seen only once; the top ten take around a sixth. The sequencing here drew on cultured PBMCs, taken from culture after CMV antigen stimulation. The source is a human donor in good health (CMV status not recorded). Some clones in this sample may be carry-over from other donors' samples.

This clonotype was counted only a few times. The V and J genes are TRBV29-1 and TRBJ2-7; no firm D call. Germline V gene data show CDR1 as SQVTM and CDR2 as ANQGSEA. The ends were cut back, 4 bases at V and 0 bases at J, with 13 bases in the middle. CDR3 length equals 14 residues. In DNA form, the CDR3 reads TGCAGCGTTGGGGTGGATACCTCCTCCTACGAGCAGTACTTC. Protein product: CSVGVDTSSYEQYF.

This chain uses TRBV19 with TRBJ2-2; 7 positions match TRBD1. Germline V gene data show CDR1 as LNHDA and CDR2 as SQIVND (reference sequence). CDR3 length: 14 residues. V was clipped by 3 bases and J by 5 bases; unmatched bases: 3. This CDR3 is CASSIEGATGELFF. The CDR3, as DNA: TGTGCCAGTAGTATTGAGGGGGCTACCGGGGAGCTGTTTTTT.

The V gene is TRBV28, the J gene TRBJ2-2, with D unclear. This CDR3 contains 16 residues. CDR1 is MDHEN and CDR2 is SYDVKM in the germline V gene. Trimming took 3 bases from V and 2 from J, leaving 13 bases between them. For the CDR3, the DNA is TGTGCCAGCAGTTTTCCTCGATTTTTCAACACCGGGGAGCTGTTTTTT. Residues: CASSFPRFFNTGELFF.

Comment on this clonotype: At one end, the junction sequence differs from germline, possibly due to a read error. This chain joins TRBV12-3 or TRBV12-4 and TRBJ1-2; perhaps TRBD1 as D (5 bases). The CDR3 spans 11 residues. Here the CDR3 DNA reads TGTGCCAGCACCCAGGGTGATGGCCACACCTTC. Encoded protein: CASTQGDGHTF.

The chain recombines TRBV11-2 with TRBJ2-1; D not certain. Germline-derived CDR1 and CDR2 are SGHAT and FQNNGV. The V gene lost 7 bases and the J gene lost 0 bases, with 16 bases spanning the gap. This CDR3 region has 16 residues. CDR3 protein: CASNSRIRSSYNEQFF. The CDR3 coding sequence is TGTGCCAGCAATTCGAGAATCAGGAGCTCCTACAATGAGCAGTTCTTC.

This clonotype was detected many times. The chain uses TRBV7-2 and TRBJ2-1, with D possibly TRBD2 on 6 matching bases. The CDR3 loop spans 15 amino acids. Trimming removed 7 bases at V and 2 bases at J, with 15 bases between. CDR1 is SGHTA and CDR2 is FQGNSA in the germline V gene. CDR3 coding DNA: TGTGCCAGCAACCCGGGGACTCCTACCTACAATGAGCAGTTCTTC. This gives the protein CASNPGTPTYNEQFF.

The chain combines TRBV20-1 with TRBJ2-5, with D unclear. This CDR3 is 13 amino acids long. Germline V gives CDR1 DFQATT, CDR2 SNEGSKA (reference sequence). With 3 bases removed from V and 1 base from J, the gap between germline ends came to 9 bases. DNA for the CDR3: TGCAGTGCTAGTTGGGTTCCCCAAGAGACCCAGTACTTC. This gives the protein CSASWVPQETQYF.

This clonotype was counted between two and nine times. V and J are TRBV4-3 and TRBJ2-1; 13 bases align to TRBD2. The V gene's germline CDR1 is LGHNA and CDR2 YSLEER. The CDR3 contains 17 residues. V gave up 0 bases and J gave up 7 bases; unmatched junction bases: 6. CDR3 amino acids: CASSQDNVLAGGNEQFF. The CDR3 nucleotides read TGCGCCAGCAGCCAAGATAACGTACTAGCGGGAGGGAATGAGCAGTTCTTC.

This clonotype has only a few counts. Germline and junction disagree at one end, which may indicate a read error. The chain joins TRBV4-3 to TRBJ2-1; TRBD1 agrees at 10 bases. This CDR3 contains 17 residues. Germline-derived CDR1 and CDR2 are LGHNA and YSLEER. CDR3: CASSQAPTGGSNNEQFF. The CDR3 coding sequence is TGCGCCAGCAGCCAAGCCCCGACAGGGGGCTCCAACAATGAGCAGTTCTTC.

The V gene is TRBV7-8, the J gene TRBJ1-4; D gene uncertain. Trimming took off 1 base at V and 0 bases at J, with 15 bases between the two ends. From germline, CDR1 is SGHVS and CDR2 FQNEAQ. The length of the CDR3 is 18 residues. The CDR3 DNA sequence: TGTGCCAGCAGCTTAGTACAGATAGGCGTGGCAACTAATGAAAAACTGTTTTTT. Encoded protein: CASSLVQIGVATNEKLFF.

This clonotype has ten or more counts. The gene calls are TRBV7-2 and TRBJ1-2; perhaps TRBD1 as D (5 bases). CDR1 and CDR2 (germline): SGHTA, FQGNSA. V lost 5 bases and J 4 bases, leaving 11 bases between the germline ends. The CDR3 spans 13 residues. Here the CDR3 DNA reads TGTGCCAGCAGCACATCAGGGACCTATGGCTACACCTTC. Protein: CASSTSGTYGYTF.

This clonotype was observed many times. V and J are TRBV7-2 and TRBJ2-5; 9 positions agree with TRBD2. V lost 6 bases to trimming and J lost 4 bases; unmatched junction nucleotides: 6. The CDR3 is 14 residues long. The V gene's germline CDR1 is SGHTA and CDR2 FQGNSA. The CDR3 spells CASSSRTSAETQYF. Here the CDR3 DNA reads TGTGCCAGCAGTTCCCGGACTAGCGCAGAGACCCAGTACTTC.

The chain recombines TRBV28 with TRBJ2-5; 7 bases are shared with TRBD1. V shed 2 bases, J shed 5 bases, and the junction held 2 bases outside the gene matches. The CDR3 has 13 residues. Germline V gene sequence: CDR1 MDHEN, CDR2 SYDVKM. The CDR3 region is CASSLKGAETQYF. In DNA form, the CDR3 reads TGTGCCAGCAGTTTAAAGGGGGCGGAGACCCAGTACTTC.

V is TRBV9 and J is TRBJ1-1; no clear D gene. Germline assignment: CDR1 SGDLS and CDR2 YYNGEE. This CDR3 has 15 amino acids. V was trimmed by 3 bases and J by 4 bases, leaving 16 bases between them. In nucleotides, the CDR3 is TGTGCCAGCAGCGCGGGCCCCTTTTCGTCCACTGAAGCTTTCTTT. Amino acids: CASSAGPFSSTEAFF. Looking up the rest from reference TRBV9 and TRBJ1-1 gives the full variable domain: DSGVTQTPKHLITATGQRVTLRCSPRSGDLSVYWYQQSLDQGLQFLIQYYNGEERAKGNILERFSAQQFPDLHSELNLSSLELGDSALYFCASSAGPFSSTEAFFGQGTRLTVV.

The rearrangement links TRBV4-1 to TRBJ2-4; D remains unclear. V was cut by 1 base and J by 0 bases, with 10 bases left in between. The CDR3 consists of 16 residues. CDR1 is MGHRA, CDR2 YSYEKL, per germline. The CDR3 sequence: CASSQVSQKAKNIQYF. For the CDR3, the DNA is TGCGCCAGCAGCCAAGTCTCTCAGAAAGCCAAAAACATTCAGTACTTC.

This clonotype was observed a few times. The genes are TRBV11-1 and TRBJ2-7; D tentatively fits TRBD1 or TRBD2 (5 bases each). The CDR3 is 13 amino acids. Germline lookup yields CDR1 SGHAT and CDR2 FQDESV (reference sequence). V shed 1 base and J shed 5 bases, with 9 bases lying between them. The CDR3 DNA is TGTGCCAGCAGCTTAGTGTGGGGGAACGAGCAGTACTTC. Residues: CASSLVWGNEQYF. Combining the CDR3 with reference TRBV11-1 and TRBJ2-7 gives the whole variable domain EAEVAQSPRYKITEKSQAVAFWCDPISGHATLYWYRQILGQGPELLVQFQDESVVDDSQLPKDRFSAERLKGVDSTLKIQPAELGDSAMYLCASSLVWGNEQYFGPGTRLTVT.

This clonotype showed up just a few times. The CDR3 bases are TGTGCCAGCAGTTACCCAGGCAGAAGCAATCAGCCCCAGCATTTT. This sequence encodes CASSYPGRSNQPQHF. J is TRBJ1-5 and V is TRBV6-2 or TRBV6-3; D gene uncertain. The V end was cut by 2 bases, the J end by 1 base, with 9 bases between. The V gene's germline CDR1 is MNHEY and CDR2 SVGEGT. This CDR3 comprises 15 residues.

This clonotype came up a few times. CDR3 DNA sequence: TGTGCCAGCAGCAAAGCCTTGATGATCGAGCAGTACTTC. It codes for CASSKALMIEQYF. The rearrangement uses TRBV7-2 and TRBJ2-7; D ambiguous. Per the germline V gene, CDR1 is SGHTA and CDR2 is FQGNSA. V was clipped by 5 bases and J by 6 bases, with 14 bases between them. The length of the CDR3 is 13 residues.

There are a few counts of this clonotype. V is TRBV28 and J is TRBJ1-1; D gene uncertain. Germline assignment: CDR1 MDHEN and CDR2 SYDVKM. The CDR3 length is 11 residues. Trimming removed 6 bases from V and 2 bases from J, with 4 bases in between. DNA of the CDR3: TGTGCCAGCAGCATCAACACTGAAGCTTTCTTT. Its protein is CASSINTEAFF.

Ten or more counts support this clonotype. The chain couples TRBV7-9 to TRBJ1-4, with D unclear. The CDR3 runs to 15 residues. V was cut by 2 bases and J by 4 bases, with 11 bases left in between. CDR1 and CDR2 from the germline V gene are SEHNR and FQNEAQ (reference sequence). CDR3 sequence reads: CASSLFATGNEKLFF. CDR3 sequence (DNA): TGTGCCAGCAGCTTATTTGCGACGGGTAATGAAAAACTGTTTTTT. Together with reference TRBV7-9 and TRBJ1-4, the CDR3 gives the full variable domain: DTGVSQNPRHKITKRGQNVTFRCDPISEHNRLYWYRQTLGQGPEFLTYFQNEAQLEKSRLLSDRFSAERPKGSFSTLEIQRTEQGDSAMYLCASSLFATGNEKLFFGSGTQLSVL.

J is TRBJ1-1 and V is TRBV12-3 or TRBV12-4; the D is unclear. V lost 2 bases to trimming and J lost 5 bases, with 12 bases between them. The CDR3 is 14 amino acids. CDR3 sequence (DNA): TGTGCCAGCAGTTTACGTTCGCGGGAGACTGAAGCTTTCTTT. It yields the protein CASSLRSRETEAFF.

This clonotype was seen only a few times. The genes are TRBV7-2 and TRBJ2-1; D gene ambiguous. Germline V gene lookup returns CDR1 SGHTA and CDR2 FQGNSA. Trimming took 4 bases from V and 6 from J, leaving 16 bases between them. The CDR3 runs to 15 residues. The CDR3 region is CASSSEAPRPNEQFF. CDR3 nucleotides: TGTGCCAGCAGCTCGGAAGCGCCTAGACCCAATGAGCAGTTCTTC.

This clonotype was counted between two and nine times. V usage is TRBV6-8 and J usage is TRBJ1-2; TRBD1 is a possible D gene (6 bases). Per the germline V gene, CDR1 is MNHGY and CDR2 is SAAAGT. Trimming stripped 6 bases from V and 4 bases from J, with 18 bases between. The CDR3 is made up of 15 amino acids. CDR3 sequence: CASSRTDRGPYGYTF. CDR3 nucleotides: TGTGCCAGCAGCCGGACAGACAGAGGACCCTATGGCTACACCTTC.

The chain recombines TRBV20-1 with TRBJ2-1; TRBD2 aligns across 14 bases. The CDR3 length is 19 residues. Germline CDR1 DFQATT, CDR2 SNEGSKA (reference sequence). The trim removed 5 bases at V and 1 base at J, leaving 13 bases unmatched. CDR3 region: CSAWTSGGLSGGSYNEQFF. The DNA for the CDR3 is TGCAGTGCTTGGACTAGCGGGGGGTTATCGGGAGGGTCCTACAATGAGCAGTTCTTC.

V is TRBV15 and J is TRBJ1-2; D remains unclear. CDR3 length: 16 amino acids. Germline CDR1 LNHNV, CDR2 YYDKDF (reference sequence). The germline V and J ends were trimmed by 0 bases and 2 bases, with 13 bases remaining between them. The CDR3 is CATSRDQRWQNYGYTF. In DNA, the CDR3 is TGTGCCACCAGCAGAGACCAGAGGTGGCAGAACTATGGCTACACCTTC.

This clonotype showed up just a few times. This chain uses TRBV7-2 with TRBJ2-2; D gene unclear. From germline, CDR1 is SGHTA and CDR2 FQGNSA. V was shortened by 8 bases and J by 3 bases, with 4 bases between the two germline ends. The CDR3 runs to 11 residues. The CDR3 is CASYDTGELFF. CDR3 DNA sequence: TGTGCCAGCTACGACACCGGGGAGCTGTTTTTT.

CDR3 sequence: CASTSGLASLSPYEQYF. The DNA for the CDR3 is TGCGCCAGCACTTCGGGACTAGCGTCCCTCTCCCCATACGAGCAGTACTTC. V gene TRBV10-2 combines with J gene TRBJ2-7; 10 nucleotides line up with TRBD2. V was clipped by 7 bases and J by 4 bases; unmatched bases: 16. Per the germline V gene, CDR1 is WSHSY and CDR2 is SAAADI. The CDR3 is made up of 17 amino acids.

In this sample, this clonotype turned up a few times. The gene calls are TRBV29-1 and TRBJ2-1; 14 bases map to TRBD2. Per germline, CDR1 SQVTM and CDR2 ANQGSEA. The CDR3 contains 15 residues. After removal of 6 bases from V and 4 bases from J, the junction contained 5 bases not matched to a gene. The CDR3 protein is CSVEGLAGEYNEQFF. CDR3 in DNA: TGCAGCGTCGAGGGACTAGCGGGAGAGTACAATGAGCAGTTCTTC.

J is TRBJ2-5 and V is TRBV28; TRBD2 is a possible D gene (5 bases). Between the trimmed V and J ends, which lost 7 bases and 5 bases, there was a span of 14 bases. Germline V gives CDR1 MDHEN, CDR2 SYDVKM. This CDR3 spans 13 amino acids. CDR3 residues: CASKGWRGETQYF. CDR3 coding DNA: TGTGCCAGCAAAGGCTGGCGAGGGGAGACCCAGTACTTC.

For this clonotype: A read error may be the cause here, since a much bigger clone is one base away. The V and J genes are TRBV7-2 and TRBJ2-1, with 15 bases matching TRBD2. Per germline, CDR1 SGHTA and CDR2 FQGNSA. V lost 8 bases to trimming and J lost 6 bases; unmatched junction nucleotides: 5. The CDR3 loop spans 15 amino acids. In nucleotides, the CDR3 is TGTGCCAGCGGCCGGACTAGCGGGGGGGCCAATGAGCAGTTCTTC. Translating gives CASGRTSGGANEQFF.